Following are 12 T cell receptor beta chains from one sample sequenced in a study of human T cells and chemical hapten exposure. MiXCR, applied by TCRdb to the RACE reads, yields one record per CDR3 protein. The sample carries about 82,000 distinct CDR3 sequences, 10% to 12% recorded once. Time point: patch test 3, about 24 weeks after DPC sensitization. The treatment is: therapeutic diphenylcyclopropenone sensitization with weekly scalp DPC. Sequences were derived from whole blood, sampled in connection with sensitization to the hapten diphenylcyclopropenone (DPC). These receptors all come from a woman in her forties or fifties with alopecia areata. Some clones in this sample may be carry-over from other donors' samples.

This clonotype showed up just a few times. The chain is built from TRBV7-2 and TRBJ2-5; 16 bases align to TRBD2. Germline V lookup: CDR1 SGHTA, CDR2 FQGNSA. The CDR3 loop spans 17 amino acids. Trimming at V came to 5 bases and at J to 6 bases, leaving 9 bases not matched to a gene. CDR3 residues: CASSAPGLAGGVKTQYF. The CDR3 DNA follows: TGTGCCAGCAGCGCTCCGGGACTAGCGGGAGGGGTAAAGACCCAGTACTTC.

This clonotype was seen ten or more times. V gene TRBV3-1 combines with J gene TRBJ2-5; either TRBD1 or TRBD2 may fit D (5 bases each). Germline V CDR1 and CDR2: LGHDT, YNNKEL (reference sequence). The CDR3 has 14 amino acids. V was cut by 8 bases and J by 4 bases, with 17 bases left in between. The CDR3 DNA sequence: TGTGCCAGCTCAACGACAAAGAGGGGAGAGACCCAGTACTTC. It translates to CASSTTKRGETQYF.

The chain recombines TRBV4-2 with TRBJ1-1; 7 bases are shared with TRBD1. V was clipped by 3 bases and J by 5 bases; unmatched bases: 6. This CDR3 has 14 amino acids. Per the germline V gene, CDR1 is LGHNA and CDR2 is YNFKEQ. The CDR3 sequence: CASSQGTVYTEAFF. The DNA for the CDR3 is TGTGCCAGCAGCCAGGGGACAGTTTATACTGAAGCTTTCTTT.

This clonotype was recorded a few times. This chain links TRBV29-1 with TRBJ2-6; D uncertain. The germline V gene has CDR1 SQVTM and CDR2 ANQGSEA. V lost 5 bases, J lost 4 bases, and 6 bases lay in between. This CDR3 spans 12 amino acids. The chain's CDR3 is CSVLSGANVLTF. The CDR3 bases are TGCAGCGTTCTTTCGGGGGCCAACGTCCTGACTTTC. Full variable domain (outside the CDR3, taken from reference TRBV29-1 and TRBJ2-6): SAVISQKPSRDICQRGTSLTIQCQVDSQVTMMFWYRQQPGQSLTLIATANQGSEATYESGFVIDKFPISRPNLTFSTLTVSNMSPEDSSIYLCSVLSGANVLTFGAGSRLTVL.

The chain combines TRBV7-2 with TRBJ2-7; no reliable D call. CDR3 length: 14 residues. Germline lookup yields CDR1 SGHTA and CDR2 FQGNSA. Trimming took off 5 bases at V and 3 bases at J, with 14 bases between the two ends. In nucleotides, the CDR3 is TGTGCCAGCAGCCCCGCCCCGGGCCGCTACGAGCAGTACTTC. This gives the protein CASSPAPGRYEQYF.

Remarks on this clonotype: Possible read error: a much larger clone is one base away. V usage is TRBV11-2 and J usage is TRBJ1-1; the D is unclear. CDR3 length: 12 residues. CDR1 SGHAT and CDR2 FQNNGV come from the germline V gene. The CDR3 loop reads CASSSTTTESFF. The CDR3 region has the DNA TGTGCCAGCAGCTCCACGACCACTGAATCTTTCTTT.

This clonotype was detected many times. V and J are TRBV7-8 and TRBJ2-2; D perhaps matches TRBD1 (6 bases). The CDR3 extends over 14 amino acids. Trimming took off 2 bases at V and 5 bases at J, with 9 bases between the two ends. CDR1 is SGHVS and CDR2 is FQNEAQ in the germline V gene. This chain's CDR3 is CASSLMQGTGELFF. The CDR3 DNA reads TGTGCCAGCAGCTTAATGCAGGGGACCGGGGAGCTGTTTTTT.

The chain has TRBV28 and TRBJ1-4, with 8 bases identical to TRBD1. Germline loops: CDR1 MDHEN, CDR2 SYDVKM. Trimming at V came to 3 bases and at J to 7 bases, leaving 7 bases not matched to a gene. The CDR3 runs to 15 residues. The CDR3 spells CASSFPGTGREKLFF. CDR3 sequence (DNA): TGTGCCAGCAGTTTTCCCGGGACAGGTCGTGAAAAACTGTTTTTT.

The V call is TRBV11-2, the J call TRBJ2-5, with unresolved D. The CDR3 length is 13 residues. Trimming pared 3 bases from V and 2 bases from J, leaving 7 bases between. Germline CDR1 reads SGHAT; CDR2 reads FQNNGV. The CDR3 protein is CASSFLRQETQYF. The CDR3 nucleotides read TGTGCCAGCAGCTTTCTTAGGCAAGAGACCCAGTACTTC.

The sample holds many counts of this clonotype. The gene calls are TRBV6-6 and TRBJ2-7; 9 bases are a match to TRBD1. The CDR3 runs to 15 residues. The V and J ends lost 6 bases and 6 bases, in that order; junction bases with no gene match: 12. CDR1 and CDR2 from the germline V gene are MNHNY and SVGAGI (reference sequence). DNA of the CDR3: TGTGCCAGCAGGTACGCCGGGACAGGGTCCCCCGAGCAGTACTTC. Protein sequence: CASRYAGTGSPEQYF.

In its sample, this clonotype was seen many times. This chain links TRBV30 with TRBJ2-5, with a possible D match to TRBD1 (5 bases). The CDR3 is 13 residues long. From germline, CDR1 is GTSNPN and CDR2 SVGIG (reference sequence). V lost 0 bases and J 3 bases, leaving 8 bases between the germline ends. CDR3 coding DNA: TGTGCCTGGAGTGTACAAGGGGAAGAGACCCAGTACTTC. It encodes CAWSVQGEETQYF.

The chain links TRBV7-2 to TRBJ2-1; 7 positions match TRBD2. This CDR3 contains 16 residues. V lost 1 base, J lost 9 bases, and 12 bases stayed unmatched. In germline, CDR1 is SGHTA, CDR2 FQGNSA. This chain's CDR3 is CASSLGGLADLSEQFF. Here the CDR3 DNA reads TGTGCCAGCAGCTTAGGTGGGCTAGCGGACCTTAGTGAGCAGTTCTTC.